This TCR beta chain was retrieved from a study of T cell clonotyping in hematopoietic cell transplantation. Study-level points and caveats: Without cell sorting, CD4 versus CD8 contributions remain unresolved.

V lost 1 base and J lost 13; bases outside the gene matches: 11. The germline CDR1 and CDR2 sequences are SGHNT and YYREEE (reference sequence). The length of the CDR3 is 15 residues. Details on this clone: The antigen remains unidentified.

The method was immunoSEQ multiplex PCR; TCRdb's version includes in-frame clones alone and lacks a portion of them. The profile shows tens of thousands of clones, around 90% of them singletons. Documented time point: recipient sample about 28 days before transplant, after cytoreduction. The source material was peripheral blood mononuclear cells, sampled before stem cell transplant. The origin of this receptor is a young man with biphenotypic leukemia. Some clones in this sample may be carry-over from other donors' samples. V usage is TRBV5-4 and J usage is TRBJ1-4, with 9 bases that match TRBD1. CDR3 DNA sequence: TGTGCCAGCAGCTTGAAAGGGACAGGGTCTTCGGTACTGTTTTTT. Its translation is CASSLKGTGSSVLFF.